Listed here are 15 T cell receptor beta chains from one sample, sequenced in a study of blood T cell repertoires in COVID-19. Data came from immunoSEQ multiplex PCR; TCRdb stores just in-frame clones and leaves some out. The sample consists of under 200,000 clones, 79% of them appearing once. Input material: peripheral blood. These TCRs come from a man between 60 and 75 years old with active or convalescent COVID-19.

This clone was seen a few times. V usage is TRBV24-1 and J usage is TRBJ1-2, with D possibly TRBD1 on 6 matching bases. Per the germline V gene, CDR1 is KGHDR and CDR2 is SFDVKD. The CDR3 covers 13 residues. Trimming pared 9 bases from V and 7 bases from J, leaving 17 bases between. CDR3 sequence: CATSQRGAFGYTF. DNA of the CDR3: TGTGCCACCTCCCAGCGGGGGGCTTTTGGCTACACCTTC.

The gene calls are TRBV27 and TRBJ1-4, with 9 nucleotides matching TRBD1. The CDR3 has 19 residues. V trimming: 0 bases; J trimming: 1 base; junction bases outside the gene matches: 9. Per the germline V gene, CDR1 is MNHEY and CDR2 is SMNVEV (reference sequence). The CDR3 nucleotides read TGTGCCAGCAGTTTATCAGGGAACAGGGGGCCTCGAACTAATGAAAAACTGTTTTTT. Residues: CASSLSGNRGPRTNEKLFF.

V gene TRBV6-6 combines with J gene TRBJ1-5; D possibly corresponds to TRBD1 (6 bases). With 6 bases removed from V and 10 bases from J, the gap between germline ends came to 19 bases. Germline V gene lookup returns CDR1 MNHNY and CDR2 SVGAGI (reference sequence). The CDR3 has 14 residues. CDR3 bases: TGTGCCAGCAGCCTCACAGGGAGGGGTAATCCCCAGCATTTT. Its translation: CASSLTGRGNPQHF.

This chain connects TRBV21-1 to TRBJ1-1; the table calls TRBD1, which could not be checked here. TRBV21-1 counts as a pseudogene. The CDR3 has 11 amino acids. This CDR3 reads CASSPGVEAFF. CDR3 coding DNA: TGTGCCAGCAGTCCAGGGGTTGAAGCTTTCTTT.

This rearrangement joins TRBV3-1 (or the pseudogene TRBV3-2) to TRBJ2-5, with D possibly TRBD1 on 5 matching bases. CDR3 length equals 14 residues. Trimming took off 1 base at V and 9 bases at J, with 15 bases between the two ends. The germline V gene encodes CDR1 LGHDT and CDR2 YNNKEL (reference sequence). The CDR3 reads CASSQASGHGAQYF. The CDR3 DNA is TGTGCCAGCAGCCAAGCGTCAGGGCATGGAGCCCAGTACTTC.

This clone came up a few times. The genes are TRBV18 and TRBJ1-1; 7 bases fit TRBD1. The CDR3 extends over 13 amino acids. Germline loops: CDR1 KGHSH, CDR2 LQKENI. J lost 4 bases, V lost 6 bases, and 5 bases had no gene match. The CDR3 is CASSLQGGTEAFF. The CDR3 DNA reads TGTGCCAGCTCTCTCCAGGGGGGCACTGAAGCTTTCTTT.

CDR3 nucleotide sequence: TGTGCCAGCAGCTCAAGAATGACTACAGATACGCAGTATTTT. Protein product: CASSSRMTTDTQYF. The J gene is TRBJ2-3, the V gene TRBV14; D is unresolved. Germline lookup yields CDR1 SGHDN and CDR2 FVKESK. The length of the CDR3 is 14 residues. Trimming took off 5 bases at V and 3 bases at J, with 12 bases between the two ends.

This clone was seen more than once but under ten times. In DNA form, the CDR3 reads TGTGCCTGGAGTAGAAGGGGATCACCCCTCCACTTT. Encoded protein: CAWSRRGSPLHF. The chain combines TRBV30 with TRBJ1-6; TRBD1 is a possible D gene (5 bases). Germline CDR1 GTSNPN, CDR2 SVGIG (reference sequence). V shed 2 bases and J shed 10 bases, with 9 bases lying between them. The CDR3 contains 12 residues.

This chain links TRBV2 with TRBJ1-5; weak D call: TRBD1 (5 bases). V was pared by 0 bases and J by 4 bases, with 13 bases between. In germline, CDR1 is SNHLY, CDR2 FYNNEI. CDR3 length: 16 residues. In nucleotides, the CDR3 is TGTGCCAGCAGTGAAGCGCTTGTGGGGCTTAATCAGCCCCAGCATTTT. It yields the protein CASSEALVGLNQPQHF. The full variable domain, completed using reference TRBV2 and TRBJ1-5, is EPEVTQTPSHQVTQMGQEVILRCVPISNHLYFYWYRQILGQKVEFLVSFYNNEISEKSEIFDDQFSVERPDGSNFTLKIRSTKLEDSAMYFCASSEALVGLNQPQHFGDGTRLSIL.

The V gene is TRBV4-2, the J gene TRBJ2-3, with D tentatively TRBD2 (6 bases). Germline assignment: CDR1 LGHNA and CDR2 YNFKEQ. This CDR3 spans 15 amino acids. Trimming removed 4 bases at V and 2 bases at J, with 13 bases between. DNA for the CDR3: TGTGCCAGCAGCCCACGGGCGGGATACACAGATACGCAGTATTTT. Protein: CASSPRAGYTDTQYF.

The chain has TRBV6-5 and TRBJ2-7, with 12 positions matching TRBD2. CDR1 is MNHEY and CDR2 is SVGAGI in the germline V gene. V lost 8 bases and J lost 0; bases outside the gene matches: 2. The CDR3 totals 14 residues. CDR3 nucleotide sequence: TGTGCCAGCCTAGCGGGAGGGCCCTCCTACGAGCAGTACTTC. Translating it yields CASLAGGPSYEQYF.

This chain connects TRBV19 to TRBJ1-3; possible D gene TRBD1, 6 bases. The CDR3 sequence is 16 residues long. V was trimmed by 5 bases and J by 0 bases, leaving 14 bases between them. The V gene's germline CDR1 is LNHDA and CDR2 SQIVND (reference sequence). This CDR3 is CASSFLTGASGNTIYF. CDR3 nucleotides: TGTGCCAGTAGTTTCTTGACAGGTGCCTCTGGAAACACCATATATTTT.

The rearrangement uses TRBV7-2 and TRBJ2-7, with D possibly matching TRBD1 (7 bases). V lost 1 base and J lost 7, with 14 bases in between. This CDR3 comprises 14 residues. Germline V gene sequence: CDR1 SGHTA, CDR2 FQGNSA. DNA for the CDR3: TGTGCCAGCAGCTTAGGGGGGGACAGTGTAGAGCAGTACTTC. It is translated as CASSLGGDSVEQYF.

This chain joins TRBV19 and TRBJ1-1; 7 nucleotides match TRBD1. The CDR3 covers 13 residues. V shed 9 bases and J 1 base; nucleotides not matched to a gene: 5. CDR1 and CDR2 from the germline V gene are LNHDA and SQIVND (reference sequence). CDR3 sequence (DNA): TGTGCCAGCGGACAGGTTAGGAACACTGAAGCTTTCTTT. Its translation is CASGQVRNTEAFF.

The J gene is TRBJ2-7, the V gene TRBV19; a possible D gene is TRBD1 (6 bases). Trimming pared 5 bases from V and 6 bases from J, leaving 14 bases between. CDR1 is LNHDA, CDR2 SQIVND, per germline (reference sequence). The CDR3 is made up of 13 amino acids. CDR3 sequence: CASSASQGGEQYF. The CDR3 DNA is TGTGCCAGTAGTGCTTCACAGGGTGGCGAGCAGTACTTC.